The 32 T cell receptor beta chains below were found in one sample sequenced in a study of shared clonotypes between healthy human individuals (dated by TCRdb to between 2020 and 2021). CD8 naive samples consisted of CD45RO-negative cells that were positively selected for CCR7, yielding a CD45RA+CCR7+ population without TemRA cells. The library was built by means of the immunoSEQ multiplex PCR assay. TCRdb took over this immuneACCESS table, retaining in-frame rearrangements with V and J assigned. Such tables are incomplete; in checked studies, under half of the missing clones stem from an unresolved V gene, and the remainder is unexplained. This sample comprises around 600,000 clones, about 95% of them detected only once. In total, the top ten clones hold approximately 0.11% of the sample. Sequences were obtained from naive CD8+ T cells sorted from blood. The label giving this sample's cell subset or site can be read as: CD45RA+CCR7+. These receptors originate from a woman aged 30 to 39 in good health.

The chain has TRBV10-1 and TRBJ2-5; 7 nucleotides line up with TRBD1. This CDR3 region has 15 residues. J gave up 2 bases and V 6 bases, and 9 bases lay outside the gene matches. From germline, CDR1 is WNHNN and CDR2 SYGVQD (reference sequence). CDR3 DNA sequence: TGCGCCAGCAGCGATCCGGACAGGACTCAAGAGACCCAGTACTTC. Its protein is CASSDPDRTQETQYF.

V usage is TRBV6-5 and J usage is TRBJ2-7; TRBD2 matches 7 bases. J lost 1 base, V lost 5 bases, and 5 bases had no gene match. Germline CDR1 is MNHEY and CDR2 is SVGAGI. The CDR3 has 14 amino acids. The CDR3, as DNA: TGTGCCAGCAGTCGCGGGAGAGGGTCCTACGAGCAGTACTTC. This encodes CASSRGRGSYEQYF.

The genes are TRBV13 and TRBJ2-5, with D possibly matching TRBD1 (6 bases). The CDR3 is 15 residues long. V was trimmed by 7 bases and J by 1 base, leaving 16 bases between them. CDR1 is PRHDT, CDR2 FYEKMQ, per germline (reference sequence). CDR3 DNA: TGTGCCAGCACCCCCCGGGACACGCTCCAAGAGACCCAGTACTTC. This codes for CASTPRDTLQETQYF.

V usage is TRBV19 and J usage is TRBJ1-5; TRBD1 is a possible D gene (5 bases). V lost 5 bases and J lost 7, with 18 bases in between. The CDR3 has 15 residues. In germline, CDR1 is LNHDA, CDR2 SQIVND (reference sequence). CDR3 nucleotides: TGTGCCAGTAGTTGGTTTAACGGGGGAAGGCAGCCCCAGCATTTT. As protein: CASSWFNGGRQPQHF. Together with reference TRBV19 and TRBJ1-5, the CDR3 gives the full variable domain: DGGITQSPKYLFRKEGQNVTLSCEQNLNHDAMYWYRQDPGQGLRLIYYSQIVNDFQKGDIAEGYSVSREKKESFPLTVTSAQKNPTAFYLCASSWFNGGRQPQHFGDGTRLSIL.

This chain joins TRBV5-8 and TRBJ2-1; D unresolved. CDR3 length equals 13 residues. The germline CDR1 and CDR2 sequences are SGHTS and YDEGEE. V lost 0 bases and J 10 bases, leaving 11 bases between the germline ends. The CDR3 loop is CASSLALQPEQFF. The CDR3 DNA reads as TGTGCCAGCAGCTTGGCGTTGCAGCCCGAGCAGTTCTTC.

The rearrangement uses TRBV29-1 and TRBJ2-5, with TRBD1 identical over 9 bases. The J call may be in error: the DNA end matches TRBJ2-7 better. This CDR3 contains 14 residues. In germline, CDR1 is SQVTM, CDR2 ANQGSEA. CDR3 amino acids: CSVLPGTGLSEQYF. For the CDR3, the DNA is TGCAGCGTCCTGCCCGGGACAGGGTTAAGCGAGCAGTACTTC.

This rearrangement joins TRBV7-8 to TRBJ2-7; D might be TRBD1 (5 bases). The CDR3 contains 14 residues. The V gene's germline CDR1 is SGHVS and CDR2 FQNEAQ. The germline V and J ends were trimmed by 2 bases and 4 bases, with 12 bases remaining between them. The CDR3 loop reads CASSLMVDTYEQYF. As DNA, the CDR3 is TGTGCCAGCAGCTTAATGGTGGACACTTACGAGCAGTACTTC. The full variable domain, completed using reference TRBV7-8 and TRBJ2-7, is GAGVSQSPRYKVAKRGQDVALRCDPISGHVSLFWYQQALGQGPEFLTYFQNEAQLDKSGLPSDRFFAERPEGSVSTLKIQRTQQEDSAVYLCASSLMVDTYEQYFGPGTRLTVT.

The chain is built from TRBV27 and TRBJ1-1; 10 bases align to TRBD1. The germline CDR1 and CDR2 sequences are MNHEY and SMNVEV (reference sequence). The V segment lost 2 bases and the J segment 10 bases; nucleotides outside the gene matches: 10. This CDR3 comprises 15 residues. CDR3 region: CASSLRPGQGSGAFF. Written as DNA, the CDR3 is TGTGCCAGCAGTTTACGTCCGGGACAGGGGTCCGGAGCTTTCTTT.

The chain combines TRBV11-2 with TRBJ2-7; D remains ambiguous. Germline values: CDR1 SGHAT, CDR2 FQNNGV. The CDR3 is made up of 16 amino acids. V dropped 0 bases and J dropped 0 bases, with 12 bases sitting between them. The DNA of the CDR3 is TGTGCCAGCAGCTTAGATTCCGATCCTAGCTCCTACGAGCAGTACTTC. Encoded protein: CASSLDSDPSSYEQYF.

The chain links TRBV19 to TRBJ2-7; 9 bases are shared with TRBD1. This CDR3 has 14 residues. Per the germline V gene, CDR1 is LNHDA and CDR2 is SQIVND (reference sequence). Trimming removed 4 bases from V and 3 bases from J; junction bases left unmatched: 4. The CDR3 region is CASSRDRDGYEQYF. The CDR3 nucleotides read TGTGCCAGTAGTAGGGACAGGGACGGCTACGAGCAGTACTTC. Variable domain in full (rest from reference TRBV19 and TRBJ2-7): DGGITQSPKYLFRKEGQNVTLSCEQNLNHDAMYWYRQDPGQGLRLIYYSQIVNDFQKGDIAEGYSVSREKKESFPLTVTSAQKNPTAFYLCASSRDRDGYEQYFGPGTRLTVT.

DNA for the CDR3: TGTGCCAGCAGCTTAGGTGGGGGAGTGGGCTACGAGCAGTACTTC. Translating it yields CASSLGGGVGYEQYF. This chain joins TRBV13 and TRBJ2-7; either TRBD1 or TRBD2 may fit D (5 bases each). This CDR3 is 15 amino acids long. Germline loops: CDR1 PRHDT, CDR2 FYEKMQ (reference sequence). The germline V and J ends were trimmed by 0 bases and 3 bases, with 12 bases remaining between them.

V usage is TRBV23-1 and J usage is TRBJ2-4, with TRBD2 matching 9 bases. TRBV23-1 is noted as an ORF with a role that remains uncertain. This CDR3 is built from 22 residues. The V segment lost 0 bases and the J segment 1 base; nucleotides outside the gene matches: 19. CDR3 loop: CASSQSWAVGGRAPGAKNIQYF. The CDR3 DNA follows: TGCGCCAGCAGTCAATCTTGGGCAGTGGGCGGGAGGGCCCCGGGGGCCAAAAACATTCAGTACTTC.

The CDR3 loop reads CASSLGSFDEQYF. CDR3 nucleotides: TGCGCCAGCAGCCTAGGCAGTTTCGACGAGCAGTACTTC. J is TRBJ2-5 and V is TRBV4-1; no clear D gene. The J call is uncertain, as TRBJ2-7 better fits the DNA end. The germline V gene has CDR1 MGHRA and CDR2 YSYEKL. The CDR3 runs 13 residues.

This chain uses TRBV9 with TRBJ2-1; D is unclear. Germline CDR1 is SGDLS and CDR2 is YYNGEE. This CDR3 has 11 residues. The V gene lost 0 bases and the J gene lost 9 bases, with 4 bases spanning the gap. The CDR3 loop is CASSVGSEQFF. CDR3 nucleotides: TGTGCCAGCAGCGTAGGGTCTGAGCAGTTCTTC.

CDR3: CASSLDYGVTNEKLFF. The CDR3 bases are TGTGCCAGCAGCTTAGATTATGGGGTTACTAATGAAAAACTGTTTTTT. V and J are TRBV11-2 and TRBJ1-4, with D hard to call. Trimming took off 0 bases at V and 2 bases at J, with 10 bases between the two ends. The CDR3 contains 16 residues. The germline CDR1 and CDR2 sequences are SGHAT and FQNNGV.

This clone was seen a single time. The rearrangement joins TRBV6-6 to TRBJ1-1, with D perhaps TRBD1 (5 bases). CDR1 and CDR2 (germline): MNHNY, SVGAGI (reference sequence). The CDR3 contains 14 residues. Trimming removed 0 bases from V and 5 bases from J, with 10 bases in between. The DNA of the CDR3 is TGTGCCAGCAGTTACTCGAGCAGGGTAACTGAAGCTTTCTTT. Protein product: CASSYSSRVTEAFF.

The chain carries TRBV28 and TRBJ2-3; the D gene could be TRBD1 or TRBD2 (5 bases each). The CDR3 spans 17 residues. Germline values: CDR1 MDHEN, CDR2 SYDVKM. V lost 4 bases and J lost 1, with 18 bases in between. CDR3 nucleotide sequence: TGTGCCAGCAGTTACCCTCCGTCCGGGGCCGGCACAGATACGCAGTATTTT. Translation gives CASSYPPSGAGTDTQYF.

The V and J genes are TRBV5-4 and TRBJ2-7, with 8 bases that match TRBD1. The CDR3 length is 15 residues. V shed 3 bases, J shed 3 bases, and the junction held 8 bases outside the gene matches. The germline gives CDR1 SGHNT, CDR2 YYREEE (reference sequence). The DNA of the CDR3 is TGTGCCAGCAGCTGGGACGGACAGGGACGCTACGAGCAGTACTTC. It is translated as CASSWDGQGRYEQYF.

The gene calls are TRBV4-1 and TRBJ2-3, with D hard to call. V dropped 1 base and J dropped 5 bases, with 7 bases sitting between them. Germline loops: CDR1 MGHRA, CDR2 YSYEKL. The CDR3 runs to 13 residues. For the CDR3, the DNA is TGCGCCAGCAGCCAAGGGGTGGGAGATACGCAGTATTTT. It translates to CASSQGVGDTQYF.

The chain employs TRBV4-1 and TRBJ2-7, with D hard to call. This CDR3 region has 14 residues. Germline V CDR1 and CDR2: MGHRA, YSYEKL. Trimming took off 4 bases at V and 3 bases at J, with 13 bases between the two ends. The CDR3 bases are TGCGCCAGCAGCCCCGCGCCAGACAACTACGAGCAGTACTTC. Protein: CASSPAPDNYEQYF.

The rearrangement links TRBV29-1 to TRBJ2-7; maybe TRBD1 (6 bases). V lost 1 base to trimming and J lost 3 bases, with 13 bases between them. Germline V gene data show CDR1 as SQVTM and CDR2 as ANQGSEA. The CDR3 runs to 14 residues. As DNA, the CDR3 is TGCAGCGTTGAAGGAGCTCCGACAGGCTACGAGCAGTACTTC. As protein: CSVEGAPTGYEQYF.

This chain uses TRBV6-6 with TRBJ2-7; 8 nucleotides line up with TRBD1. The CDR3 has 14 amino acids. Germline CDR1 and CDR2: MNHNY and SVGAGI (reference sequence). J gave up 7 bases and V 5 bases, and 10 bases lay outside the gene matches. The CDR3 DNA is TGTGCCAGCAGTGGGCGACAGGGGAATTGGGAGCAGTACTTC. Protein: CASSGRQGNWEQYF.

This sequence joins TRBV5-4 and TRBJ2-7; 7 positions agree with TRBD2. CDR3 length: 19 residues. Germline trimming cut 1 base from V and 6 bases from J; bases unmatched to any gene: 22. The germline V gene encodes CDR1 SGHNT and CDR2 YYREEE (reference sequence). CDR3 coding DNA: TGTGCCAGCAGCTTGCGGTTTGGTTTGGGGGGGACTGCCCTGGTCGAGCAGTACTTC. Encoded protein: CASSLRFGLGGTALVEQYF.

The gene calls are TRBV27 and TRBJ2-2, with D hard to call. The CDR3 totals 16 residues. Trimming removed 2 bases from V and 0 bases from J, with 10 bases in between. The germline gives CDR1 MNHEY, CDR2 SMNVEV (reference sequence). The CDR3 nucleotides are TGTGCCAGCAGTTTAGTCACAGTCCCGAACACCGGGGAGCTGTTTTTT. Translated: CASSLVTVPNTGELFF.

The rearrangement uses TRBV4-1 and TRBJ2-5; 12 bases are a match to TRBD2. The junction had 8 bases not matched to a gene; V was cut back by 4 bases and J by 2 bases. The CDR3 is made up of 17 amino acids. Germline loops: CDR1 MGHRA, CDR2 YSYEKL. The DNA for the CDR3 is TGCGCCAGCAGCCTCGAATCTAGCGGGAGGGCTCAAGAGACCCAGTACTTC. Translated, it gives CASSLESSGRAQETQYF.

The chain combines TRBV28 with TRBJ2-4; D is uncertain. Germline assignment: CDR1 MDHEN and CDR2 SYDVKM. The V end lost 2 bases, the J end lost 0 bases, and 8 bases lay between the germline ends. The CDR3 is made up of 15 amino acids. CDR3: CASSLTLLAKNIQYF. Here the CDR3 DNA reads TGTGCCAGCAGTTTAACCCTACTAGCCAAAAACATTCAGTACTTC.

The gene calls are TRBV7-9 and TRBJ2-7; D unresolved. Trimming left V 7 bases short and J 0 bases short, with 7 bases between. Looked up from germline, CDR1 is SEHNR and CDR2 is FQNEAQ (reference sequence). This CDR3 region has 12 residues. The CDR3 here is CASISLSYEQYF. The CDR3 region has the DNA TGTGCCAGCATATCCCTCTCCTACGAGCAGTACTTC.

The chain is built from TRBV27 and TRBJ2-2, with D possibly being TRBD2 (5 bases). The CDR3 runs 15 residues. Per germline, CDR1 MNHEY and CDR2 SMNVEV (reference sequence). The V and J ends lost 1 base and 5 bases respectively, with 11 bases between them. CDR3 coding DNA: TGTGCCAGCAGTTTATTGTGGGAGAGGACCGGGGAGCTGTTTTTT. Protein: CASSLLWERTGELFF.

The chain is built from TRBV20-1 and TRBJ2-1; D not resolved. Germline CDR1 reads DFQATT; CDR2 reads SNEGSKA (reference sequence). Trimming stripped 2 bases from V and 4 bases from J, with 0 bases between. The CDR3 has 10 amino acids. As DNA, the CDR3 is TGCAGTGCTAGATACAATGAGCAGTTCTTC. This codes for CSARYNEQFF.

The J gene is TRBJ2-1, the V gene TRBV10-2; tentatively, D is TRBD2 (6 bases). Germline values: CDR1 WSHSY, CDR2 SAAADI. V was clipped by 3 bases and J by 2 bases, with 11 bases between them. The length of the CDR3 is 15 residues. The CDR3 is CASSDSSATYNEQFF. The CDR3 bases are TGCGCCAGCAGTGACTCTAGCGCGACCTACAATGAGCAGTTCTTC.

The chain joins TRBV4-1 to TRBJ2-1, with 13 nucleotides matching TRBD2. Germline CDR1 MGHRA, CDR2 YSYEKL. After removal of 2 bases from V and 5 bases from J, the junction contained 6 bases not matched to a gene. The CDR3 has 17 residues. The CDR3 reads CASSQKGLAGNNNEQFF. The CDR3 DNA is TGCGCCAGCAGCCAAAAGGGACTAGCGGGAAATAACAATGAGCAGTTCTTC.

The chain employs TRBV21-1 and TRBJ2-7; the table gives TRBD2 as D, unverified against the DNA. TRBV21-1 is labeled a pseudogene. CDR3 size: 19 residues. Here the CDR3 reads CASSKVKREVLNATYEQYF. The CDR3 DNA is TGTGCCAGCAGCAAAGTTAAGCGGGAGGTTCTCAATGCAACCTACGAGCAGTACTTC.